This T cell receptor (beta chain) was obtained from a study of shared clonotypes between healthy human individuals (dated by TCRdb to about 2020). About the full investigation: Two women and a few men aged 18 to 49 years were included in the cohort. To estimate repertoire size and how much clonotype sharing occurs between individuals, the study deeply sequenced the blood TCR repertoires of roughly 5 healthy adults. Libraries were prepared and TCR repertoires were sequenced by different laboratories using diverse techniques, in order to increase sequencing depth and limit assay-specific biases. Each donor's leukapheresis produced roughly between roughly 0.9 and 9 billion PBMCs.

The study at large found these results: Based on pairwise subsampling, the degree of clonotype sharing among donors was expected to be affected by sequencing depth. Because the study included only a small number of donors, the genetic and exposure-history diversity represented was limited. Sampling was restricted to blood, and TCR repertoires in tissues likely differ from the TCR repertoires found in blood.

From a lookup of the germline V gene (reference sequence), CDR1 and CDR2 are LNHDA and SQIVND. V sheds 1 base and J sheds 1 base, leaving 7 bases between their ends. Spanning cysteine to phenylalanine, the CDR3 consists of 15 amino acids. Of all the DNA, just the CDR3 is kept, 45 bases in frame from base 1. Using the deep immunoSEQ assay, multiplex PCR amplified TCR CDR3 regions from genomic DNA. Genomic DNA extracted from each cell subset was distributed evenly over all wells of several immunoSEQ 96-well plates, and each plate served as one replicate. For unsorted PBMC, each replicate PCR was loaded with approximately 300 ng genomic DNA, equivalent to about 30,000 T cell genomes. Ten immunoSEQ deep assay plates were used to sequence the unsorted PBMC genomic DNA. The purified libraries were quantified using a Qubit 3.0 fluorometer, sized with a Bioanalyzer 2100, and then quantified again using the KAPA Library Quantification kit. A separate single-read 150-cycle Illumina NextSeq 550 flow cell was used to sequence each immunoSEQ 96-well plate. The original methods were these. Because the immunoSEQ output included only junctional sequences and no quality scores, the filtering could not be the same as the filtering used for full-length reads. Sequences were annotated with PyIR, a Python wrapper for IgBLAST v1.9, and V/J genes and CDR3 were assigned using IMGT germline references. Reads were filtered out if the reads had weak V/J assignments (E-value above 1e-6), no CDR3, stop codons, out-of-frame junctions, or ambiguous translated residues. V3J clonotypes were defined as sequences sharing an identical inferred V gene, J gene, and CDR3 amino acid sequence. The percentage overlap between two repertoires was calculated by dividing the number of shared unique clonotypes by the size of the smaller repertoire. Three approaches were used to assess repertoire richness: RTK rarefaction, the Chao1 estimator, and Recon v2.1 estimates of unobserved clonotypes. Imported from immuneACCESS, the table was reduced by TCRdb to in-frame sequences with V and J called. These copies leave out some clones; in studies compared against another copy, an unresolved V gene accounts for under half, and the cause of the remainder is not known. The V and J calls and clone size were taken over from that table, and D and trimming were inferred from the DNA. Within this sample are 530,000 or so clones, with roughly 85% of them counted one time only. The leading ten clones occupy about 12% of the sample.

On this clone itself: There is no known antigen for this receptor. Base qualities were left out, and no much larger clone turns up one base away.

Healthy HIV-negative adults with no recently reported acute infections or vaccinations were included as donors. Every donor was a Caucasian adult living in Nashville, Tennessee, USA. For unsorted samples, some 90 million PBMCs were counted, and genomic DNA was extracted using the QIAamp DNA Blood Mini kit. After blood collection by leukapheresis, PBMCs were isolated using Ficoll-Histopaque density gradient centrifugation and then cryopreserved in the vapor phase of liquid nitrogen. The receptor's source is a woman between 35 and 50 years old in good health. Some clones in this sample may be carry-over from other donors' samples. Material: PBMCs. In this chain, TRBV19 is recombined with TRBJ2-2; no D gene call is confident. The CDR3 protein: CASSIVPRNTGELFF. The sequence in DNA is TGTGCCAGTAGTATAGTTCCTCGGAACACCGGGGAGCTGTTTTTT. Joined to the reference TRBV19 and TRBJ2-2 proteins, this CDR3 gives the full variable domain: DGGITQSPKYLFRKEGQNVTLSCEQNLNHDAMYWYRQDPGQGLRLIYYSQIVNDFQKGDIAEGYSVSREKKESFPLTVTSAQKNPTAFYLCASSIVPRNTGELFFGEGSRLTVL.